Listed below are T cell receptor beta chains from one sample, sequenced in a study of T-cell reconstitution after alpha-beta-depleted transplantation in children. MiXCR, applied by TCRdb to the PCR reads, yields one record per CDR3 protein. The sample shows some 530,000 distinct CDR3 sequences, around 12% of them seen only once. The specimen comprised PBMCs from the stem cell graft donor, sampled from the stem cell graft. Every receptor here comes from a human donor who donated a stem cell graft to a child with combined immunodeficiency. Each CDR3 is given with its conserved first and last residue. The order of the fields is V gene, J gene, clone size, D gene, CDR3 DNA, CDR3 protein. The D gene is left open where the match is weak. A row's size may be missing; if present it is once, few, many or a size class.

TRBV6-1	TRBJ2-4	few	NA	TGTGCCAGCAGGGACCTAGCCAAAAACATTCAGTACTTC	CASRDLAKNIQYF
TRBV27	TRBJ2-5	NA	NA	TGTGCCAGCAGGCCCGGCTGGGGCCAGGTGGGCACGGAGACCCAGTACTTC	CASRPGWGQVGTETQYF
TRBV3-1	TRBJ2-5	many	NA	TGTGCCAGCAGCCAAGATTGGCGGGCTCAAGAGACCCAGTACTTC	CASSQDWRAQETQYF
TRBV15	TRBJ1-4	many	NA	TGTGCCACCAAACAGGGCCCTAATGAAAAACTGTTTTTT	CATKQGPNEKLFF
TRBV24-1	TRBJ2-1	NA	NA	TGTGCCACCAGTGATTTGACAGGGACGGATGGTGAGCAGTTCTTC	CATSDLTGTDGEQFF
TRBV12-3/TRBV12-4	TRBJ2-7	few	NA	TGTGCCAGCAATTGGGCCTCAGGACCGCAGTACTTC	CASNWASGPQYF
TRBV29-1	TRBJ2-2	many	TRBD2	TGCAGCGTTGAACTAGCGGGAGTAATCGCCGGGGAGCTGTTTTTT	CSVELAGVIAGELFF
TRBV7-3	TRBJ2-7	NA	TRBD1	TGTGCCAGCAGCGACGGGACAGGGGGCTTGGACGAGCAGTACTTC	CASSDGTGGLDEQYF
TRBV27	TRBJ2-3	few	TRBD1	TGTGCCAGCAACGAGGGGGCCAGGGCAGATACGCAGTATTTT	CASNEGARADTQYF
TRBV12-3/TRBV12-4	TRBJ2-7	few	TRBD1	TGTGCCAGCAGTTTGGGACAGGGGGCTTATGGGCAGTACTTC	CASSLGQGAYGQYF